Shown below are 4 T cell receptor beta chains from a single sample sequenced in a study of shared T cell receptors in the human thymus. Clones were sequenced by immunoSEQ multiplex PCR, and TCRdb holds only the in-frame ones, with some missing. The table lists 63,000 or so clones, 90% to 95% of them singletons, with around 0.035% in the top ten. The sequenced sample consisted of thymocytes. The receptors here all came from a human donor.

The rearrangement joins TRBV7-7 to TRBJ2-1; D is perhaps TRBD1 or TRBD2 (6 bases each). In germline, CDR1 is SSHAT, CDR2 FNYEAQ (reference sequence). The CDR3 spans 13 residues. V was cut by 5 bases and J by 6 bases, with 11 bases left in between. As DNA, the CDR3 is TGTGCCAGCAGCCCCAGGGGAGGCAATGAGCAGTTCTTC. Residues: CASSPRGGNEQFF.

V gene TRBV4-1 combines with J gene TRBJ2-2; TRBD1 is a possible D gene (7 bases). The CDR3 spans 17 residues. V was shortened by 0 bases and J by 6 bases, with 17 bases between the two germline ends. The germline V gene encodes CDR1 MGHRA and CDR2 YSYEKL. The CDR3 nucleotides read TGCGCCAGCAGCCAAGATTACGAGGAGGGGGCTCCCGGGGAGCTGTTTTTT. The encoded protein is CASSQDYEEGAPGELFF.

The chain is built from TRBV7-3 and TRBJ2-1; 7 bases agree with TRBD1. CDR3 size: 20 residues. In germline, CDR1 is SGHTA, CDR2 FQGTGA. After removal of 5 bases from V and 2 bases from J, the junction contained 21 bases not matched to a gene. The CDR3 DNA reads as TGTGCCAGCAGCCCGGACTCCCTCGGGGCACAGGGGTTAACCTACAATGAGCAGTTCTTC. Translating gives CASSPDSLGAQGLTYNEQFF.

This chain connects TRBV5-1 to TRBJ1-4, with TRBD1 matching over 7 bases. The germline gives CDR1 SGHRS, CDR2 YFSETQ. The V segment lost 5 bases and the J segment 5 bases; nucleotides outside the gene matches: 9. The CDR3 loop spans 15 amino acids. For the CDR3, the DNA is TGCGCCAGCAGTTGGGACAGAATGGAGAATGAAAAACTGTTTTTT. Translated: CASSWDRMENEKLFF. Full variable domain (missing parts from reference TRBV5-1 and TRBJ1-4): KAGVTQTPRYLIKTRGQQVTLSCSPISGHRSVSWYQQTPGQGLQFLFEYFSETQRNKGNFPGRFSGRQFSNSRSEMNVSTLELGDSALYLCASSWDRMENEKLFFGSGTQLSVL.